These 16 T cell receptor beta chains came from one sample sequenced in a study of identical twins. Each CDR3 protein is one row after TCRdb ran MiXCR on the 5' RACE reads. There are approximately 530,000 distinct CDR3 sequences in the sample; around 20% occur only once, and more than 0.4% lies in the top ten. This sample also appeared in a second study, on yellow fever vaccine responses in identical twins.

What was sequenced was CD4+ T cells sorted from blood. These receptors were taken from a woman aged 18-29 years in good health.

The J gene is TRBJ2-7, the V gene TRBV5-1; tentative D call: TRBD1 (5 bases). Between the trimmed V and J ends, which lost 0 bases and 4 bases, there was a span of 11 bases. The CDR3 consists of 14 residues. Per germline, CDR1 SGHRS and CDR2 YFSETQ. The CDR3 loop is CASSLGSQGYEQYF. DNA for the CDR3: TGCGCCAGCAGCTTGGGGTCTCAGGGTTACGAGCAGTACTTC.

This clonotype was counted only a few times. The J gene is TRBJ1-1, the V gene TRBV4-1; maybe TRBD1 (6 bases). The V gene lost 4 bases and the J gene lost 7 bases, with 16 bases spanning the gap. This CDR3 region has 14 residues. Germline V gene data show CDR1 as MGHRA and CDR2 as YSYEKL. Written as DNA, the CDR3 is TGCGCCAGCAGCCCCAGGGGCAGTGTTGGTGAAGCTTTCTTT. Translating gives CASSPRGSVGEAFF.

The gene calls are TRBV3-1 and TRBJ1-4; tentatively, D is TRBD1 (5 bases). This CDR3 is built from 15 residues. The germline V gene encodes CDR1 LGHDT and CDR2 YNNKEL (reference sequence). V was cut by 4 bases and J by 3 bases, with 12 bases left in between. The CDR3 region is CASSPTGLANEKLFF. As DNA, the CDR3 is TGTGCCAGCAGCCCTACAGGTTTAGCTAATGAAAAACTGTTTTTT. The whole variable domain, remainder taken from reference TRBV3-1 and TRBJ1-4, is DTAVSQTPKYLVTQMGNDKSIKCEQNLGHDTMYWYKQDSKKFLKIMFSYNNKELIINETVPNRFSPKSPDKAHLNLHINSLELGDSAVYFCASSPTGLANEKLFFGSGTQLSVL.

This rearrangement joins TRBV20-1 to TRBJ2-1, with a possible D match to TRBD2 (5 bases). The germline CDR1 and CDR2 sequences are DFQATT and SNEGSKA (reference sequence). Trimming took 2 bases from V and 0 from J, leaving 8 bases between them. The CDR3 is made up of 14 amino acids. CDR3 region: CSARTSSSYNEQFF. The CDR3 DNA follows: TGCAGTGCTAGAACTAGTAGCTCCTACAATGAGCAGTTCTTC.

CDR3 sequence (DNA): TGTGCCAGCAGTGCCCGGGCCCTCTACGAGCAGTACTTC. Protein product: CASSARALYEQYF. This chain connects TRBV12-3 or TRBV12-4 to TRBJ2-7; D is uncertain. This CDR3 has 13 residues. Trimming shortened V by 5 bases and J by 3 bases, and 11 bases separated the two germline ends.

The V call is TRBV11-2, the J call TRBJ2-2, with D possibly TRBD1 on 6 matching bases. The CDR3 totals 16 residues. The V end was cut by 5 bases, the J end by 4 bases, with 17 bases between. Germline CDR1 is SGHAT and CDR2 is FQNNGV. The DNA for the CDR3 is TGTGCCAGCAGCGACAAGGGACACCGGATCACCGGGGAGCTGTTTTTT. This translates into CASSDKGHRITGELFF.

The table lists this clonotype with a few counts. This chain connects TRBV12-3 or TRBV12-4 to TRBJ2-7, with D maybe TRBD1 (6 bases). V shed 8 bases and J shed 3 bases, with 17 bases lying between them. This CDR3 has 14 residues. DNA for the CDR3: TGTGCCAGCCTCCTGGGGGCAGGGAACTACGAGCAGTACTTC. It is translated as CASLLGAGNYEQYF.

This CDR3 reads CASSSRTSGSVNNEQFF. The CDR3, as DNA: TGCGCCAGCAGCTCCCGTACTAGCGGGAGTGTCAACAATGAGCAGTTCTTC. V usage is TRBV5-1 and J usage is TRBJ2-1; 11 nucleotides align to TRBD2. J lost 5 bases, V lost 3 bases, and 10 bases had no gene match. CDR1 is SGHRS and CDR2 is YFSETQ in the germline V gene. The CDR3 covers 17 residues.

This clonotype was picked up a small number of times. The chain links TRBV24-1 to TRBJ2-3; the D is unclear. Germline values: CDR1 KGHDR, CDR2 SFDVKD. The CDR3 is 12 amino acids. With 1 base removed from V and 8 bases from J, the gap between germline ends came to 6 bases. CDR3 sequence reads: CATSDLIGTQYF. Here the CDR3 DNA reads TGTGCCACCAGTGATTTAATAGGTACGCAGTATTTT.

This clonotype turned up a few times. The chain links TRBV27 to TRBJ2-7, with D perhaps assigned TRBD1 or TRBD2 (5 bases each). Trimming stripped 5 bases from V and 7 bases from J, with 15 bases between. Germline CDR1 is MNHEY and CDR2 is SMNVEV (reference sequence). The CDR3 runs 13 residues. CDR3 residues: CASSVRQGREQYF. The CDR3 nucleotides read TGTGCCAGCAGTGTGCGGCAGGGACGGGAGCAGTACTTC.

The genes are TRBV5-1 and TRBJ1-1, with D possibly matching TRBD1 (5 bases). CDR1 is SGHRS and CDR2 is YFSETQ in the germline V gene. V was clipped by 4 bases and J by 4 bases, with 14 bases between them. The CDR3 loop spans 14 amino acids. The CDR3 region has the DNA TGCGCCAGCAGCCTACAGGCAGAACCCACTGAAGCTTTCTTT. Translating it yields CASSLQAEPTEAFF.

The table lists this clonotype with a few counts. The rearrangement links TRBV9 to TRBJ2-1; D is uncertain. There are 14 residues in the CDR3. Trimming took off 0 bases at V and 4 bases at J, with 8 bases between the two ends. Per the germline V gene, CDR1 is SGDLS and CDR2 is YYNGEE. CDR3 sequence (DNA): TGTGCCAGCAGCGTAGCGGGTCATTACAATGAGCAGTTCTTC. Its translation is CASSVAGHYNEQFF.

The CDR3 DNA reads as TGTGCCAGCAGCTTACCATCACGGACGCTAGCTAACTATGGCTACACCTTC. It specifies CASSLPSRTLANYGYTF. V gene TRBV11-2 combines with J gene TRBJ1-2; D not certain. CDR1 is SGHAT, CDR2 FQNNGV, per germline. The CDR3 sequence is 17 residues long. Trimming took 2 bases from V and 0 from J, leaving 16 bases between them.

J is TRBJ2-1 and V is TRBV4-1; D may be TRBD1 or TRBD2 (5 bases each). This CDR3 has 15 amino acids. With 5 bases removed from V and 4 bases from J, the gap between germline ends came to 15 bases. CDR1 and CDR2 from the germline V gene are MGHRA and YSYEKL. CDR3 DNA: TGCGCCAGCAGCTTAAACGGGGCATCTTACAATGAGCAGTTCTTC. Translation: CASSLNGASYNEQFF.

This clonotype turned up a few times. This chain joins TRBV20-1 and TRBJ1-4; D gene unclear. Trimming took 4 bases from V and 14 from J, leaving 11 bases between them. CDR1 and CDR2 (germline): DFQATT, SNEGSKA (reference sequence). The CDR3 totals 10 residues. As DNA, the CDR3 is TGCAGTGCTATGGACCGCGGGCTGTTTTTT. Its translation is CSAMDRGLFF.

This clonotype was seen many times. CDR3 protein: CASSYQMNTEAFF. The CDR3 DNA sequence: TGTGCCAGCAGCTACCAGATGAACACTGAAGCTTTCTTT. The J gene is TRBJ1-1, the V gene TRBV5-8; D is ambiguous. In germline, CDR1 is SGHTS, CDR2 YDEGEE. This CDR3 region has 13 residues. Trimming removed 3 bases from V and 0 bases from J, with 6 bases in between.